Listed here are 31 T cell receptor beta chains from one sample, sequenced in a study of T cells in Graves' hyperthyroidism and ophthalmopathy (dated by TCRdb to 2018 to 2020). The library came from multiplex PCR. TCRdb shows the sequencer as Illumina HiSeq 2000. The TCR beta CDR3 regions were amplified from RNA transcripts. The first round of RT-PCR for the TCR CDR3 was performed with the HTBI primer set and the Qiagen OneStep RT-PCR kit. TCRdb trimmed the raw reads at Q25, called clones with MiXCR and kept productive beta chains. Identical CDR3 protein sequences are pooled into one entry, listed with their most common genes and DNA. The sample data list 540,000 or so distinct CDR3 sequences, and approximately 14% of these were observed just once. Clones ranked in the top ten supply under 8% of the sample. Sequenced material: blood. These receptors originate from a woman aged 30 to 39 with Graves' hyperthyroidism.

This clonotype turned up a few times. V and J are TRBV30 and TRBJ2-2, with 9 bases that match TRBD2. Germline V gene data show CDR1 as GTSNPN and CDR2 as SVGIG (reference sequence). V shed 4 bases and J 3 bases; nucleotides not matched to a gene: 3. This CDR3 has 14 residues. CDR3 nucleotide sequence: TGTGCCTGGACTAGCGGGATTTACACCGGGGAGCTGTTTTTT. Amino acid sequence: CAWTSGIYTGELFF.

This clonotype was seen ten or more times. Here the CDR3 reads CASSLVQGASPLHF. In DNA, the CDR3 is TGTGCCAGCAGCTTAGTACAGGGGGCTTCACCCCTCCACTTT. The chain has TRBV11-2 and TRBJ1-6, with 9 bases fitting TRBD1. The V gene end was trimmed by 1 base and the J gene end by 9 bases; junction bases not matched to a gene: 1. The CDR3 is 14 residues long. Germline values: CDR1 SGHAT, CDR2 FQNNGV.

As regards this clonotype: The junction departs from germline at one end; a sequencing error may be responsible. V usage is TRBV5-1 and J usage is TRBJ2-2, with D maybe TRBD2 (5 bases). Germline V CDR1 and CDR2: SGHRS, YFSETQ. The CDR3 loop spans 14 amino acids. The CDR3: CASSQDSWFGELFF. Here the CDR3 DNA reads TGCGCCAGCAGCCAGGATTCGTGGTTCGGGGAACTGTTTTTT.

This clonotype was observed at least ten times. The V gene is TRBV28, the J gene TRBJ2-7; D unresolved. Germline CDR1 MDHEN, CDR2 SYDVKM. This CDR3 comprises 14 residues. V dropped 0 bases and J dropped 2 bases, with 8 bases sitting between them. DNA for the CDR3: TGTGCCAGCAGTTTATGGGTCGGTACCTACGAGCAGTACTTC. Its translation is CASSLWVGTYEQYF.

This clonotype was counted ten times or more. This chain links TRBV7-3 with TRBJ2-1; tentatively, D is TRBD2 (6 bases). The germline V and J ends were trimmed by 5 bases and 0 bases, with 14 bases remaining between them. The CDR3 is made up of 16 amino acids. Germline CDR1 reads SGHTA; CDR2 reads FQGTGA. DNA of the CDR3: TGTGCCAGCAGCCCCGGTCCCGGGAGCTCCTACAATGAGCAGTTCTTC. Its translation is CASSPGPGSSYNEQFF.

This clonotype showed up just a few times. V and J are TRBV2 and TRBJ1-2; D gene ambiguous. V lost 4 bases and J 2 bases, leaving 5 bases between the germline ends. There are 12 residues in the CDR3. CDR1 is SNHLY, CDR2 FYNNEI, per germline. As DNA, the CDR3 is TGTGCCAGCAGTGCCCAGAACTATGGCTACACCTTC. It encodes CASSAQNYGYTF.

This clonotype has more than one count but fewer than ten. The genes are TRBV9 and TRBJ1-3; D is unclear. The V gene lost 0 bases and the J gene lost 3 bases, with 10 bases spanning the gap. CDR3 length equals 15 residues. Germline lookup yields CDR1 SGDLS and CDR2 YYNGEE. The CDR3 DNA reads as TGTGCCAGCAGCGTAGACCCCCTCCTTGGAAACACCATATATTTT. Protein sequence: CASSVDPLLGNTIYF.

In this sample, this clonotype turned up a few times. V gene TRBV19 combines with J gene TRBJ2-1; D possibly corresponds to TRBD1 (6 bases). The CDR3 has 13 amino acids. The V gene lost 4 bases and the J gene lost 7 bases, with 11 bases spanning the gap. Germline values: CDR1 LNHDA, CDR2 SQIVND (reference sequence). The CDR3 coding sequence is TGTGCCAGTAGTACCTACAGGGATAATGAGCAGTTCTTC. Its translation: CASSTYRDNEQFF.

J is TRBJ1-2 and V is TRBV20-1; D may be TRBD1 (5 bases). Germline-derived CDR1 and CDR2 are DFQATT and SNEGSKA (reference sequence). Trimming removed 2 bases from V and 5 bases from J, with 18 bases in between. The CDR3 runs 15 residues. The CDR3 reads CSARPQNSDSYGYTF. In nucleotides, the CDR3 is TGCAGTGCTAGACCCCAGAACTCCGACAGTTATGGCTACACCTTC.

The rearrangement links TRBV4-1 to TRBJ2-1, with 8 bases that match TRBD2. The J segment lost 4 bases and the V segment lost 3 bases, leaving 5 bases of the junction unmatched. Germline lookup yields CDR1 MGHRA and CDR2 YSYEKL. The CDR3 sequence is 15 residues long. CDR3 amino acids: CASSHISGSYNEQFF. CDR3 nucleotide sequence: TGCGCCAGCAGCCACATAAGCGGGAGTTACAATGAGCAGTTCTTC.

This clonotype appeared a few times. This chain uses TRBV3-1 with TRBJ2-7, with a tentative D call TRBD1 (6 bases). The V end was cut by 4 bases, the J end by 3 bases, with 19 bases between. Per germline, CDR1 LGHDT and CDR2 YNNKEL (reference sequence). The CDR3 runs to 16 residues. In DNA form, the CDR3 reads TGTGCCAGCAGCCTTCACCCGGGACAAGTGGGCTACGAGCAGTACTTC. This sequence encodes CASSLHPGQVGYEQYF.

This clonotype was seen at least ten times. J is TRBJ2-1 and V is TRBV7-2; 10 bases agree with TRBD2. In germline, CDR1 is SGHTA, CDR2 FQGNSA. The V and J ends lost 4 bases and 4 bases, in that order; junction bases with no gene match: 4. The CDR3 length is 15 residues. The CDR3, as DNA: TGTGCCAGCAGCTACCTAGCGGGAGATTACAATGAGCAGTTCTTC. It specifies CASSYLAGDYNEQFF. The full variable domain, its missing parts supplied by reference TRBV7-2 and TRBJ2-1, is GAGVSQSPSNKVTEKGKDVELRCDPISGHTALYWYRQSLGQGLEFLIYFQGNSAPDKSGLPSDRFSAERTGGSVSTLTIQRTQQEDSAVYLCASSYLAGDYNEQFFGPGTRLTVL.

Ten or more counts support this clonotype. The chain combines TRBV5-1 with TRBJ2-1; D call uncertain. The CDR3 runs 15 residues. CDR1 is SGHRS, CDR2 YFSETQ, per germline. V dropped 2 bases and J dropped 0 bases, with 9 bases sitting between them. The CDR3 protein is CASSFPESSYNEQFF. The CDR3 coding sequence is TGCGCCAGCAGCTTCCCGGAGAGCTCCTACAATGAGCAGTTCTTC.

This clonotype was detected only a few times. The chain is built from TRBV4-1 and TRBJ2-7; TRBD1 or TRBD2 may be the D gene (5 bases each). Germline V gene lookup returns CDR1 MGHRA and CDR2 YSYEKL. CDR3 length: 17 amino acids. V lost 1 base, J lost 1 base, and 17 bases lay in between. The CDR3 reads CASSQGSGGDGSYEQYF. The CDR3 region has the DNA TGCGCCAGCAGCCAAGGGAGTGGGGGAGATGGGTCCTACGAGCAGTACTTC.

The rearrangement links TRBV4-2 to TRBJ1-1; D possibly corresponds to TRBD1 (5 bases). This CDR3 spans 14 amino acids. Germline V gene data show CDR1 as LGHNA and CDR2 as YNFKEQ. The ends were cut back, 3 bases at V and 1 base at J, with 9 bases in the middle. In nucleotides, the CDR3 is TGTGCCAGCAGCCAGACAGTGGGGAACACTGAAGCTTTCTTT. Its translation is CASSQTVGNTEAFF.

The chain links TRBV5-4 to TRBJ2-3; TRBD2 agrees at 7 bases. V lost 0 bases and J lost 3; bases outside the gene matches: 7. CDR1 is SGHNT and CDR2 is YYREEE in the germline V gene (reference sequence). This CDR3 is built from 16 residues. CDR3 in amino acids: CASSLAGGGWTDTQYF. The CDR3 DNA reads as TGTGCCAGCAGCTTGGCCGGCGGGGGATGGACAGATACGCAGTATTTT.

In this sample, this clonotype turned up once. The chain combines TRBV12-3 or TRBV12-4 with TRBJ1-1; D gene ambiguous. This CDR3 contains 12 residues. V lost 6 bases, J lost 4 bases, and 9 bases lay in between. CDR3 in DNA: TGTGCCAGCAGCCCTCGCCCCACTGAAGCTTTCTTT. Amino acids: CASSPRPTEAFF.

This clonotype occurred many times. This chain links TRBV6-2 or TRBV6-3 with TRBJ2-2; D possibly corresponds to TRBD1 (5 bases). The CDR3 is made up of 16 amino acids. Germline loops: CDR1 MNHEY, CDR2 SVGEGT. The germline V and J ends were trimmed by 2 bases and 2 bases, with 12 bases remaining between them. This chain's CDR3 is CASSYARTPNTGELFF. For the CDR3, the DNA is TGTGCCAGCAGTTACGCACGGACACCAAACACCGGGGAGCTGTTTTTT.

The V gene is TRBV6-2 or TRBV6-3, the J gene TRBJ2-1; TRBD2 aligns across 15 bases. CDR1 and CDR2 from the germline V gene are MNHEY and SVGEGT. Trimming at V came to 6 bases and at J to 4 bases, leaving 7 bases not matched to a gene. The CDR3 runs to 17 residues. The CDR3 region is CASSFTGLAGGYNEQFF. CDR3 coding DNA: TGTGCCAGCAGCTTCACCGGACTAGCGGGAGGGTACAATGAGCAGTTCTTC.

This clonotype was observed a handful of times. The chain couples TRBV28 to TRBJ1-3; the match to TRBD1 covers 8 bases. CDR1 MDHEN and CDR2 SYDVKM come from the germline V gene. The CDR3 is 14 residues long. V was clipped by 4 bases and J by 8 bases; unmatched bases: 7. The DNA of the CDR3 is TGTGCCAGCAGTTCGGGACAGGTGGCGGACACCATATATTTT. Translation gives CASSSGQVADTIYF.

Concerning this clonotype: Being one base from a much bigger clone, this may be a read error. This chain links TRBV11-2 with TRBJ2-5; D is tentatively TRBD1 or TRBD2 (5 bases each). Germline V CDR1 and CDR2: SGHAT, FQNNGV. Trimming took 8 bases from V and 0 from J, leaving 16 bases between them. The CDR3 spans 15 residues. CDR3 amino acids: CASGPRDAYQETQYF. Written as DNA, the CDR3 is TGTGCCAGCGGCCCCCGGGACGCCTACCAAGAGACCCAGTACTTC.

There are many counts of this clonotype. The gene calls are TRBV20-1 and TRBJ2-1; 7 bases line up with TRBD2. Per germline, CDR1 DFQATT and CDR2 SNEGSKA (reference sequence). The CDR3 spans 16 residues. The trim removed 1 base at V and 3 bases at J, leaving 9 bases unmatched. The CDR3 is CSARVLAGTHYNEQFF. Written as DNA, the CDR3 is TGCAGTGCTAGAGTCTTAGCGGGCACTCACTACAATGAGCAGTTCTTC.

The CDR3 reads CASSPSPSGSFYNEQFF. CDR3 DNA: TGTGCCAGCTCACCAAGCCCTAGCGGGAGTTTCTACAATGAGCAGTTCTTC. V usage is TRBV18 and J usage is TRBJ2-1; 10 positions match TRBD2. Trimming cost V 2 bases and J 3 bases; bases outside gene matches: 7. The CDR3 consists of 17 residues. Germline CDR1 and CDR2: KGHSH and LQKENI. Filled out from reference TRBV18 and TRBJ2-1, the complete variable domain reads NAGVMQNPRHLVRRRGQEARLRCSPMKGHSHVYWYRQLPEEGLKFMVYLQKENIIDESGMPKERFSAEFPKEGPSILRIQQVVRGDSAAYFCASSPSPSGSFYNEQFFGPGTRLTVL.

In its sample, this clonotype was seen many times. The genes are TRBV28 and TRBJ2-1; D unclear. V was pared by 4 bases and J by 4 bases, with 17 bases between. CDR1 is MDHEN, CDR2 SYDVKM, per germline. This CDR3 is 16 amino acids long. CDR3 loop: CASSSSRLGGYNEQFF. The CDR3 DNA reads as TGTGCCAGCAGTTCTTCACGGTTGGGTGGTTACAATGAGCAGTTCTTC. The full variable domain, completed using reference TRBV28 and TRBJ2-1, is DVKVTQSSRYLVKRTGEKVFLECVQDMDHENMFWYRQDPGLGLRLIYFSYDVKMKEKGDIPEGYSVSREKKERFSLILESASTNQTSMYLCASSSSRLGGYNEQFFGPGTRLTVL.

This clonotype was detected ten times or more. The chain recombines TRBV7-3 with TRBJ2-3, with unresolved D. Germline CDR1 and CDR2: SGHTA and FQGTGA. This CDR3 comprises 17 residues. The germline V and J ends were trimmed by 5 bases and 1 base, with 19 bases remaining between them. CDR3 DNA sequence: TGTGCCAGCAGCCTCACCCCTCCAAGCTCAGGCACAGATACGCAGTATTTT. This codes for CASSLTPPSSGTDTQYF.

This clonotype appeared many times. DNA of the CDR3: TGTGCCAGCAGCTTAGGGGGACTAGCGGGAGATAGGGGAGAGACCCAGTACTTC. Translating it yields CASSLGGLAGDRGETQYF. This chain connects TRBV7-2 to TRBJ2-5; 14 bases map to TRBD2. Germline V gene sequence: CDR1 SGHTA, CDR2 FQGNSA. The CDR3 length is 18 residues. The J segment lost 4 bases and the V segment lost 1 base, leaving 8 bases of the junction unmatched. Variable domain in full (rest from reference TRBV7-2 and TRBJ2-5): GAGVSQSPSNKVTEKGKDVELRCDPISGHTALYWYRQSLGQGLEFLIYFQGNSAPDKSGLPSDRFSAERTGGSVSTLTIQRTQQEDSAVYLCASSLGGLAGDRGETQYFGPGTRLLVL.

The J gene is TRBJ1-3, the V gene TRBV5-1; D ambiguous. Trimming took off 4 bases at V and 0 bases at J, with 11 bases between the two ends. CDR1 and CDR2 from the germline V gene are SGHRS and YFSETQ. CDR3 length: 15 residues. The CDR3 region has the DNA TGCGCCAGCAGCGCGGCGGGAGACTCTGGAAACACCATATATTTT. Its protein product is CASSAAGDSGNTIYF.

This clonotype has at least ten counts. J is TRBJ2-3 and V is TRBV7-9; unclear D gene. The CDR3 is made up of 15 amino acids. The ends were cut back, 5 bases at V and 2 bases at J, with 14 bases in the middle. Germline CDR1 and CDR2: SEHNR and FQNEAQ (reference sequence). The CDR3 protein is CASSQSVGHTDTQYF. The CDR3 region has the DNA TGTGCCAGCAGCCAGTCAGTCGGTCACACAGATACGCAGTATTTT. The full variable domain, rest sourced from reference TRBV7-9 and TRBJ2-3, is DTGVSQNPRHKITKRGQNVTFRCDPISEHNRLYWYRQTLGQGPEFLTYFQNEAQLEKSRLLSDRFSAERPKGSFSTLEIQRTEQGDSAMYLCASSQSVGHTDTQYFGPGTRLTVL.

This clonotype has only a few counts. The chain has TRBV10-3 and TRBJ2-5, with TRBD1 matching 10 bases. Trimming took 4 bases from V and 3 from J; bases not matched to a gene: 2. CDR3 size: 14 residues. Germline V gene data show CDR1 as ENHRY and CDR2 as SYGVKD. In nucleotides, the CDR3 is TGTGCCATCAGTGGGACAGGGGGTGAAGAGACCCAGTACTTC. It yields the protein CAISGTGGEETQYF.

In regard to this clonotype: One end of the junction fails to match germline, which may point to a read error. The chain couples TRBV20-1 to TRBJ1-2, with 9 bases aligning to TRBD1. Germline CDR1 is DFQATT and CDR2 is SNEGSKA (reference sequence). This CDR3 contains 14 residues. CDR3 nucleotides: TGCAGTGCCAGAGGGACAGGGACTAACTATGGCTACACCTTC. Protein product: CSARGTGTNYGYTF.

This clonotype showed up just a few times. The genes are TRBV29-1 and TRBJ1-2; D unclear. V shed 4 bases and J shed 8 bases, with 11 bases lying between them. Germline V lookup: CDR1 SQVTM, CDR2 ANQGSEA. The CDR3 is 11 residues long. CDR3 sequence: CSVGWVRGYTF. The CDR3 DNA reads as TGCAGCGTTGGTTGGGTGCGAGGCTACACCTTC.